This TCR beta chain was observed in a study of blood T cell repertoires in COVID-19. In the study overall: The origin of the acute and convalescent COVID-19 samples was the United States, Italy and Spain. T cells, B-cell-depleted T cells, or PBMCs supplied cDNA or gDNA.

The V segment lost 5 bases and the J segment 5 bases; nucleotides outside the gene matches: 2. The CDR3 is 13 amino acids. Germline lookup yields CDR1 KGHSH and CDR2 LQKENI. In the original analysis: Reference gene primer amplification in the assay estimated nucleated cell counts. The assay was immunoSEQ multiplex PCR, and TCRdb's table has in-frame clones only and misses some. The V and J calls and the clone size are those of that table, but D and trimming were determined from the DNA. The data contain 170,000 or so clones, approximately 87% of them singletons. The material sequenced was peripheral blood. This chain connects TRBV18 to TRBJ2-2, with TRBD1 matching over 7 bases. The sequence derives from a woman younger than 30 who had recovered from COVID-19. The DNA of the CDR3 is TGTGCCAGCTCAGGGGACAGAACCGGGGAGCTGTTTTTT. As protein: CASSGDRTGELFF.